The rows below give T cell receptor beta chains drawn from one sample of a study of a mutant IDH1 vaccine in newly diagnosed glioma. Profiled with immunoSEQ multiplex PCR; TCRdb holds only in-frame clones, not every one. The top ten hold 13% of the sample, which has under 70,000 clones, 84% seen once. Their antigens remain unidentified. The sample here was PBMCs, taken from a glioma patient whose treatment included an IDH1 peptide vaccine. The receptors derive from a man younger than 30 with glioma. Both conserved end residues are part of each CDR3. A D gene is named only where the DNA matches it firmly. Rows give clone size only sometimes, using once, few, many, or a class for an expanded clone.

d_gene	len	j_gene	abundance	v_gene	CDR3nt	CDR3aa
TRBD2	16	TRBJ2-7	.	TRBV7-9	TGTGCCAGCAGCTTAGCCCCTAGCGGGGGGGCGAACGAGCAGTACTTC	CASSLAPSGGANEQYF
.	15	TRBJ2-7	.	TRBV5-1	TGCGCCAGCAGCTTCGAGGACCAGCCGCATCAAAAGCAGTACTTC	CASSFEDQPHQKQYF
.	17	TRBJ1-5	.	TRBV7-2	TGTGCCAGCAGCTTAGCTAGGGAATGGGGCTTAGGTCAGCCCCAGCATTTT	CASSLAREWGLGQPQHF
TRBD2	18	TRBJ2-7	.	TRBV2	TGTGCCAGCAGTGTAATAGGGGCCCCGGGACTAGCGGGAAACGAGCAGTACTTC	CASSVIGAPGLAGNEQYF
TRBD2	15	TRBJ2-3	.	TRBV5-1	TGCGCCAGCAGCTTGTGGGCGGGGGACACAGATACGCAGTATTTT	CASSLWAGDTDTQYF
.	13	TRBJ2-5	.	TRBV18	TGTGCCAGCTCACCACCGAATGAGGAGACCCAGTACTTC	CASSPPNEETQYF
TRBD1	16	TRBJ1-1	.	TRBV2	TGTGCCAGCAGTGTGCGACAGGGTCGCGCGAACACTGAAGCTTTCTTT	CASSVRQGRANTEAFF
TRBD2	15	TRBJ2-7	.	TRBV4-3	TGCGCCAGCAGCCAACTAGCGGACCTCTCCTACGAGCAGTACTTC	CASSQLADLSYEQYF
TRBD2	15	TRBJ2-1	.	TRBV6-6	TGTGCCAGCAGGCCCCCTAGCGGGGATTACAATGAGCAGTTCTTC	CASRPPSGDYNEQFF
TRBD1	13	TRBJ1-6	.	TRBV9	TGTGCCAGCAGGGGACAGGGGAACTCACCCCTCCACTTT	CASRGQGNSPLHF
.	14	TRBJ1-1	.	TRBV5-8	TGTGCCAGCAGCCAAAACAGGGCGGGCCCCTGGGTTTTCTTT	CASSQNRAGPWVFF
.	14	TRBJ1-5	.	TRBV7-2	TGTGCCAGCAGCCCATGGGGGACCAATCAGCCCCAGCATTTT	CASSPWGTNQPQHF
.	16	TRBJ1-2	.	TRBV7-3	TGTGCCAGCAGCTTAACAGCAGGACAGCCCCTATATGGCTACACCTTC	CASSLTAGQPLYGYTF
TRBD1	16	TRBJ1-1	.	TRBV19	TGTGCCAGTAGCTTTGTCCCGGGACAGGGGGGCACTGAAGCTTTCTTT	CASSFVPGQGGTEAFF
.	15	TRBJ1-3	.	TRBV27	TGTGCCAGCAGTAGCTCGCAGGGCCCTGGAAACACCATATATTTT	CASSSSQGPGNTIYF
.	13	TRBJ1-1	.	TRBV5-1	TGCGCCAGCAGCTTCCAGATGAACACTGAAGCTTTCTTT	CASSFQMNTEAFF
TRBD1	17	TRBJ2-5	.	TRBV14	TGTGCCAGCAGCCAAGATGCCCTCGACAGGGCGGGCCAGACCCAGTACTTC	CASSQDALDRAGQTQYF
.	15	TRBJ2-3	.	TRBV6-1	TGTGCCAGCAGTGAACTCGGCAGGGCTTTAGATACGCAGTATTTT	CASSELGRALDTQYF
.	17	TRBJ1-4	.	TRBV14	TGTGCCAGCAGCCTCCATCGTCTCAGGACAGTTAATGAAAAACTGTTTTTT	CASSLHRLRTVNEKLFF
.	13	TRBJ1-2	once	TRBV7-2	TGTGCCAGCAGCTTAAATAGTGCATATGGCTACACCTTC	CASSLNSAYGYTF
.	13	TRBJ2-5	once	TRBV9	TGTGCCAGCAGCCGCGAGAATCGGGAGACCCAGTACTTC	CASSRENRETQYF
TRBD1	15	TRBJ1-2	.	TRBV6-5	TGTGCCAGCAGTTACGGGGGAGGGGGCGACTATGGCTACACCTTC	CASSYGGGGDYGYTF
.	14	TRBJ1-3	.	TRBV5-6	TGTGCCAGCAGCTTAAGGATTGCTGGAAACACCATATATTTT	CASSLRIAGNTIYF
.	13	TRBJ1-2	few	TRBV25-1	TGTGCCAGCGGTCGGGGGGCTCCTCCCGGCTACACCTTC	CASGRGAPPGYTF
TRBD2	17	TRBJ2-7	.	TRBV23-1	TGCGCCAGCAGTCAATGGGGGACTAGCGGGGGGACCTACGAGCAGTACTTC	CASSQWGTSGGTYEQYF
.	14	TRBJ2-7	.	TRBV18	TGTGCCAGCTCACCCGGACGGGTTGGTTACGAGCAGTACTTC	CASSPGRVGYEQYF
.	11	TRBJ1-1	few	TRBV30	TGTGCCTGGTTAATGAACACTGAAGCTTTCTTT	CAWLMNTEAFF
TRBD1	13	TRBJ1-2	.	TRBV6-5	TGTGCCAGCAGACAGGGGACCAGGGGTGGCTACACCTTC	CASRQGTRGGYTF
.	14	TRBJ2-3	.	TRBV7-9	TGTGCCAGCAGCCCTCGGACAGGCACAGATACGCAGTATTTT	CASSPRTGTDTQYF
TRBD1	14	TRBJ2-5	.	TRBV9	TGTGCCAGCAGCGTTCAACAGGGGAAAGAGACCCAGTACTTC	CASSVQQGKETQYF
.	14	TRBJ2-1	.	TRBV4-3	TGCGCCAGCAGCCAAGATGCCCTGAACAATGAGCAGTTCTTC	CASSQDALNNEQFF
.	14	TRBJ2-7	once	TRBV7-3	TGTGCCAGCAGCTCCTCAGGAGTCTCCTACGAGCAGTACTTC	CASSSSGVSYEQYF
.	14	TRBJ1-1	.	TRBV11-2	TGTGCCAGCAGCTCCCCCTGGGGGAGGACTGAAGCTTTCTTT	CASSSPWGRTEAFF
.	16	TRBJ2-1	.	TRBV5-6	TGTGCCAGCAGCGGGTGGCTCGCGGGATCCTACAATGAGCAGTTCTTC	CASSGWLAGSYNEQFF
TRBD1	13	TRBJ1-4	few	TRBV30	TGTGCCTGGAGTGTACAGGGGGGCAAAAAACTGTTTTTT	CAWSVQGGKKLFF
.	15	TRBJ1-2	.	TRBV7-9	TGTGCCAGCAGCCGCCCGGACCGGCCTATTGGGGGCTACACCTTC	CASSRPDRPIGGYTF
.	12	TRBJ2-3	.	TRBV5-4	TGTGCCACTAATCTTAGGGCAGATACGCAGTATTTT	CATNLRADTQYF
.	16	TRBJ2-2	.	TRBV9	TGTGCCAGCACCCCAGTCGATTACAGGTCCACCGGGGAGCTGTTTTTT	CASTPVDYRSTGELFF
.	15	TRBJ1-6	.	TRBV6-1	TGTGCCAGCAGTGAAAGTAGGGCGGTGGGATCACCCCTCCACTTT	CASSESRAVGSPLHF
.	16	TRBJ1-1	few	TRBV18	TGTGCCAGCTCACCACCCGAGAAAGGGCGGGCCACTGAAGCTTTCTTT	CASSPPEKGRATEAFF
.	15	TRBJ2-6	.	TRBV6-5	TGTGCCAGTCGATCTAGGTACTCTGGGGCCAACGTCCTGACTTTC	CASRSRYSGANVLTF
TRBD1	15	TRBJ2-7	.	TRBV5-5	TGTGCCAGCAGCTTCCGGGACAGGGGAACCTACGAGCAGTACTTC	CASSFRDRGTYEQYF
.	14	TRBJ2-7	.	TRBV5-1	TGCGCCAGCAGCTTGGCCGGACCACCCTACGAGCAGTACTTC	CASSLAGPPYEQYF
.	14	TRBJ2-5	.	TRBV6-1	TGTGCCAGCAGTGTAAAGGGTTTAGGAGAGACCCAGTACTTC	CASSVKGLGETQYF
.	13	TRBJ1-5	.	TRBV6-5	TGTGCCAGCAGTTACTCCCCCGGTCAGCCCCAGCATTTT	CASSYSPGQPQHF
TRBD2	15	TRBJ2-7	.	TRBV7-2	TGTGCCAGCAGCCCCGAATCCGGACTAGCGTCCGAGCAGTACTTC	CASSPESGLASEQYF
.	12	TRBJ1-1	.	TRBV18	TGTGCCAGCTCACCTTCGGACACTGAAGCTTTCTTT	CASSPSDTEAFF
TRBD1	16	TRBJ1-2	.	TRBV4-3	TGCGCCAGCAGCCAAAAGACAGGGATCGTAAACTATGGCTACACCTTC	CASSQKTGIVNYGYTF
.	14	TRBJ1-2	.	TRBV30	TGTGCCTGGAGAAGCAGGGGAATGGAATATGGCTACACCTTC	CAWRSRGMEYGYTF